Listed here are 32 T cell receptor beta chains from one sample, sequenced in a study of shared clonotypes between healthy human individuals. Measured with immunoSEQ multiplex PCR; TCRdb has only the in-frame clones, and not every one. This table holds 170,000 or so clones, 60% to 75% found once. Sequencing was done on a sample of memory CD4+ T cells sorted from blood. Regarding subset: CD45RA-negative fraction. The origin of the receptors is a man under 40 in good health.

V usage is TRBV18 and J usage is TRBJ2-2; D call uncertain. The germline V gene encodes CDR1 KGHSH and CDR2 LQKENI. This CDR3 region has 17 residues. V shed 0 bases and J shed 7 bases, with 18 bases lying between them. CDR3 in amino acids: CASSPPGRVGTGGELFF. DNA of the CDR3: TGTGCCAGCTCACCACCGGGTAGGGTCGGCACCGGCGGGGAGCTGTTTTTT.

The chain carries TRBV28 and TRBJ1-2, with TRBD1 matching over 8 bases. The CDR3 contains 14 residues. The ends lost 7 bases at V and 4 bases at J; junction bases unmatched: 8. From germline, CDR1 is MDHEN and CDR2 SYDVKM. The CDR3 loop reads CASTLTGVTYGYTF. The CDR3 nucleotides read TGTGCCAGCACCCTGACAGGGGTTACCTATGGCTACACCTTC.

This clone was detected only a few times. The chain combines TRBV7-6 with TRBJ1-1; 7 nucleotides agree with TRBD1. This CDR3 is 15 amino acids long. V lost 4 bases, J lost 1 base, and 6 bases stayed unmatched. CDR1 SGHVS and CDR2 FNYEAQ come from the germline V gene. The chain's CDR3 is CASSSLQGTNTEAFF. As DNA, the CDR3 is TGTGCCAGCAGCTCCTTACAGGGGACGAACACTGAAGCTTTCTTT.

The chain couples TRBV10-3 to TRBJ2-2; the D call may be TRBD1 or TRBD2 (5 bases each). Germline V lookup: CDR1 ENHRY, CDR2 SYGVKD. CDR3 length: 14 amino acids. Trimming pared 5 bases from V and 1 base from J, leaving 8 bases between. The CDR3 sequence: CAISWDGNTGELFF. Here the CDR3 DNA reads TGTGCCATCAGTTGGGACGGGAACACCGGGGAGCTGTTTTTT.

The rearrangement joins TRBV18 to TRBJ2-3; D gene uncertain. The V end was cut by 3 bases, the J end by 8 bases, with 18 bases between. The CDR3 totals 15 residues. Germline V gene lookup returns CDR1 KGHSH and CDR2 LQKENI. The CDR3 loop is CASSPFETLLGTQYF. The CDR3 DNA sequence: TGTGCCAGCTCACCCTTTGAAACCCTATTGGGTACGCAGTATTTT.

The chain uses TRBV6-1 and TRBJ2-5, with D maybe TRBD2 (6 bases). The germline V gene has CDR1 MNHNS and CDR2 SASEGT. The CDR3 has 15 amino acids. V dropped 2 bases and J dropped 7 bases, with 17 bases sitting between them. The CDR3 loop is CASSESGGLTGTQYF. The CDR3 DNA is TGTGCCAGCAGTGAATCCGGGGGTCTCACTGGGACCCAGTACTTC.

The V call is TRBV27, the J call TRBJ2-3; no clear D. The CDR3 length is 15 residues. CDR1 MNHEY and CDR2 SMNVEV come from the germline V gene (reference sequence). Trimming took 5 bases from V and 6 from J, leaving 18 bases between them. CDR3 bases: TGTGCCAGCAGTCCGGTTTCCATAAGAACGGATACGCAGTATTTT. This encodes CASSPVSIRTDTQYF.

This clone was seen repeatedly, ten times or more. This chain links TRBV30 with TRBJ2-4; 11 nucleotides agree with TRBD2. Germline V CDR1 and CDR2: GTSNPN, SVGIG (reference sequence). With 3 bases clipped from V and 0 bases from J, the junction kept 4 bases outside the gene matches. CDR3 length equals 16 residues. CDR3 bases: TGTGCCTGGAGAGAACTAGCGGGGGTAGCCAAAAACATTCAGTACTTC. The encoded protein is CAWRELAGVAKNIQYF.

In this sample, this clone turned up once. The V and J genes are TRBV12-5 and TRBJ2-2; 10 nucleotides line up with TRBD1. Germline CDR1 LGHNT, CDR2 FRNRAP. The CDR3 runs to 15 residues. With 1 base clipped from V and 5 bases from J, the junction kept 1 base outside the gene matches. CDR3 in DNA: TGTGCTAGTGGTTTGGGGACAGGGGGAACCGGGGAGCTGTTTTTT. Translation: CASGLGTGGTGELFF.

The rearrangement uses TRBV7-9 and TRBJ2-7, with 10 bases matching TRBD1. V dropped 3 bases and J dropped 1; count of bases not matched to a gene: 6. Looked up from germline, CDR1 is SEHNR and CDR2 is FQNEAQ (reference sequence). This CDR3 has 16 amino acids. The DNA for the CDR3 is TGTGCCAGCAGCTTCAATCCGGGACAGGGGTCCTACGAGCAGTACTTC. Its protein product is CASSFNPGQGSYEQYF.

This clone occurred a few times. The chain recombines TRBV10-3 with TRBJ2-1; the D is unclear. There are 14 residues in the CDR3. CDR1 ENHRY and CDR2 SYGVKD come from the germline V gene. With 6 bases removed from V and 4 bases from J, the gap between germline ends came to 13 bases. CDR3 DNA sequence: TGTGCCATCAGGGCAACAGAAGATTACAATGAGCAGTTCTTC. Its translation: CAIRATEDYNEQFF.

The chain carries TRBV10-1 and TRBJ1-2, with 7 bases lining up with TRBD1. This CDR3 is 15 amino acids long. The trim removed 0 bases at V and 12 bases at J, leaving 13 bases unmatched. The germline V gene encodes CDR1 WNHNN and CDR2 SYGVQD (reference sequence). CDR3 in DNA: TGCGCCAGCAGTGAGTCGACGTCGGCAAGGGGACAGCACACCTTC. This codes for CASSESTSARGQHTF.

The rearrangement joins TRBV11-2 to TRBJ2-1; TRBD2 matches 12 bases. The trim removed 2 bases at V and 0 bases at J, leaving 8 bases unmatched. CDR1 is SGHAT, CDR2 FQNNGV, per germline. The CDR3 totals 19 residues. The CDR3: CASSLRGLAGGSSYNEQFF. The CDR3 region has the DNA TGTGCCAGCAGCTTAAGGGGCCTAGCGGGAGGGTCCTCCTACAATGAGCAGTTCTTC.

The chain combines TRBV5-6 with TRBJ2-2; 10 bases are shared with TRBD1. With 4 bases clipped from V and 6 bases from J, the junction kept 6 bases outside the gene matches. The germline gives CDR1 SGHDT, CDR2 YYEEEE. This CDR3 is 15 amino acids long. DNA of the CDR3: TGTGCCAGCAGCACTCGGGACAGGGGATCCGGGGAGCTGTTTTTT. Residues: CASSTRDRGSGELFF.

The chain is built from TRBV6-5 and TRBJ1-1; possibly TRBD1 for D (5 bases). Germline loops: CDR1 MNHEY, CDR2 SVGAGI. This CDR3 has 15 residues. The ends were cut back, 6 bases at V and 1 base at J, with 15 bases in the middle. In nucleotides, the CDR3 is TGTGCCAGCAGCCCTTATAGACAGACGAACACTGAAGCTTTCTTT. Residues: CASSPYRQTNTEAFF.

J is TRBJ1-2 and V is TRBV30, with TRBD1 matching 9 bases. The CDR3 is 13 residues long. CDR1 is GTSNPN, CDR2 SVGIG, per germline (reference sequence). The junction had 9 bases not matched to a gene; V was cut back by 5 bases and J by 8 bases. The CDR3 spells CAWAQGQGDGYTF. In DNA form, the CDR3 reads TGTGCCTGGGCCCAGGGACAGGGTGACGGCTACACCTTC. The full variable domain, in which reference TRBV30 and TRBJ1-2 provide the parts outside the CDR3, is SQTIHQWPATLVQPVGSPLSLECTVEGTSNPNLYWYRQAAGRGLQLLFYSVGIGQISSEVPQNLSASRPQDRQFILSSKKLLLSDSGFYLCAWAQGQGDGYTFGSGTRLTVV.

This sequence joins TRBV28 and TRBJ2-1; D might be TRBD1 or TRBD2, each matching 5 bases. The germline CDR1 and CDR2 sequences are MDHEN and SYDVKM. The CDR3 totals 13 residues. V lost 7 bases to trimming and J lost 5 bases, with 12 bases between them. The CDR3 is CASKGSQNNEQFF. In DNA, the CDR3 is TGTGCCAGCAAGGGGAGTCAGAACAATGAGCAGTTCTTC.

The V call is TRBV7-2, the J call TRBJ2-3; D is unresolved. Germline V lookup: CDR1 SGHTA, CDR2 FQGNSA. V was clipped by 1 base and J by 0 bases, with 5 bases between them. There are 14 residues in the CDR3. The CDR3, as DNA: TGTGCCAGCAGCTTAGTTGTCAGCACAGATACGCAGTATTTT. It is translated as CASSLVVSTDTQYF.

V usage is TRBV5-1 and J usage is TRBJ2-1, with 10 positions matching TRBD2. The junction had 7 bases not matched to a gene; V was cut back by 4 bases and J by 6 bases. Germline CDR1 SGHRS, CDR2 YFSETQ. There are 15 residues in the CDR3. CDR3 coding DNA: TGCGCCAGCAGCCCCTCTAGCGGGAGCGGCAATGAGCAGTTCTTC. Protein product: CASSPSSGSGNEQFF.

There are a few counts of this clone. The V call is TRBV7-2, the J call TRBJ2-5; 8 bases agree with TRBD2. This CDR3 spans 14 amino acids. Losses at the gene ends were 5 bases for V and 4 bases for J; bases not matched to a gene: 6. Germline CDR1 reads SGHTA; CDR2 reads FQGNSA. CDR3 sequence (DNA): TGTGCCAGCAGCCTCGGGAGGGCCTCAGAGACCCAGTACTTC. This gives the protein CASSLGRASETQYF.

CDR3 loop: CAWSGDHSYEQYF. CDR3 sequence (DNA): TGTGCCTGGAGTGGGGACCATTCCTACGAGCAGTACTTC. The rearrangement links TRBV30 to TRBJ2-5; D may match TRBD1 or TRBD2 (5 bases each). The tail of the sequence fits TRBJ2-7 better, so the J call may be wrong. Per the germline V gene, CDR1 is GTSNPN and CDR2 is SVGIG (reference sequence). The CDR3 extends over 13 amino acids.

V gene TRBV10-3 combines with J gene TRBJ2-7, with 10 bases fitting TRBD2. The ends lost 10 bases at V and 0 bases at J; junction bases unmatched: 6. The germline V gene encodes CDR1 ENHRY and CDR2 SYGVKD. CDR3 length: 14 amino acids. Here the CDR3 reads CATRAGGSSYEQYF. In DNA, the CDR3 is TGTGCCACCCGAGCGGGAGGGAGCTCCTACGAGCAGTACTTC.

V usage is TRBV6-1 and J usage is TRBJ2-1; 7 bases are shared with TRBD2. Germline V gene sequence: CDR1 MNHNS, CDR2 SASEGT. CDR3 length: 13 residues. V lost 1 base and J lost 7; bases outside the gene matches: 1. For the CDR3, the DNA is TGTGCCAGCAGTGAAGTTAGCGGGAATGAGCAGTTCTTC. Its protein is CASSEVSGNEQFF.

The gene calls are TRBV6-5 and TRBJ2-7; 7 bases align to TRBD1. The CDR3 runs to 15 residues. V gave up 6 bases and J gave up 3 bases; unmatched junction bases: 11. Germline CDR1 is MNHEY and CDR2 is SVGAGI. The CDR3 is CASSPGAGGIYEQYF. CDR3 DNA: TGTGCCAGCAGCCCTGGGGCAGGGGGAATCTACGAGCAGTACTTC.

CDR3 sequence: CASSARGSDEQYF. The CDR3 coding sequence is TGTGCCAGTTCGGCCAGGGGGTCCGACGAGCAGTACTTC. This sequence joins TRBV19 and TRBJ2-7; 7 bases match TRBD1. The CDR3 is 13 amino acids. The V and J ends lost 8 bases and 5 bases, in that order; junction bases with no gene match: 9. CDR1 is LNHDA, CDR2 SQIVND, per germline (reference sequence).

DNA for the CDR3: TGTGCCAGCACCTGGGGCAGGACCCATCAGCCCCAGCATTTT. It specifies CASTWGRTHQPQHF. V and J are TRBV5-8 and TRBJ1-5, with D perhaps TRBD1 (5 bases). CDR3 length: 14 amino acids. V was trimmed by 6 bases and J by 5 bases, leaving 15 bases between them. The germline gives CDR1 SGHTS, CDR2 YDEGEE.

This chain joins TRBV30 and TRBJ1-5; D possibly corresponds to TRBD1 (6 bases). Germline V gene lookup returns CDR1 GTSNPN and CDR2 SVGIG (reference sequence). Between the trimmed V and J ends, which lost 1 base and 5 bases, there was a span of 12 bases. The CDR3 loop spans 14 amino acids. CDR3 DNA sequence: TGTGCCTGGAGTGCAGGGGCCAGGCATCAGCCCCAGCATTTT. This encodes CAWSAGARHQPQHF.

This clone appeared many times. The chain couples TRBV11-2 to TRBJ1-1, with TRBD1 matching 7 bases. With 5 bases clipped from V and 0 bases from J, the junction kept 6 bases outside the gene matches. The CDR3 sequence is 15 residues long. CDR1 SGHAT and CDR2 FQNNGV come from the germline V gene. The CDR3 nucleotides read TGTGCCAGCAGCCTGCGGACAGGAATGAACACTGAAGCTTTCTTT. Translating gives CASSLRTGMNTEAFF.

This chain links TRBV7-2 with TRBJ2-2; D is ambiguous. V lost 2 bases, J lost 7 bases, and 14 bases lay in between. This CDR3 spans 15 amino acids. Germline CDR1 reads SGHTA; CDR2 reads FQGNSA. The CDR3 DNA reads as TGTGCCAGCAGCTTACCCAGGTCCTTAGGCGGGGAGCTGTTTTTT. Translation gives CASSLPRSLGGELFF.

The J gene is TRBJ1-5, the V gene TRBV21-1; the table's D call, TRBD1, was not checked against the DNA. TRBV21-1 has pseudogene status. The CDR3 runs 18 residues. The CDR3: CASSKHTTVGPANQPQHF. The CDR3 DNA is TGTGCCAGCAGCAAACACACGACCGTGGGCCCCGCCAATCAGCCCCAGCATTTT.

This chain joins TRBV5-1 and TRBJ2-6, with D possibly being TRBD1 (6 bases). Germline V gives CDR1 SGHRS, CDR2 YFSETQ. V lost 1 base to trimming and J lost 1 base, with 9 bases between them. This CDR3 has 16 amino acids. The CDR3 DNA reads TGCGCCAGCAGCTTGACAGGGTGGTCTGGGGCCAACGTCCTGACTTTC. It specifies CASSLTGWSGANVLTF. The whole variable domain, filled in from reference TRBV5-1 and TRBJ2-6, reads KAGVTQTPRYLIKTRGQQVTLSCSPISGHRSVSWYQQTPGQGLQFLFEYFSETQRNKGNFPGRFSGRQFSNSRSEMNVSTLELGDSALYLCASSLTGWSGANVLTFGAGSRLTVL.

CDR3 residues: CASSPIDPGTGEETQYF. In DNA, the CDR3 is TGTGCCAGCAGCCCGATCGATCCCGGGACAGGGGAGGAGACCCAGTACTTC. The chain recombines TRBV28 with TRBJ2-5; 10 bases agree with TRBD1. The CDR3 is 17 amino acids. The junction had 15 bases not matched to a gene; V was cut back by 6 bases and J by 5 bases. Germline-derived CDR1 and CDR2 are MDHEN and SYDVKM.